These 5 T cell receptor beta chains were all obtained from the same sample, sequenced in a study of blood T cells in healthy people across ages. Using a J-beta primer mix together with a sample-barcoded 5' primer, a second PCR was run for about 6 to 11 cycles. TCRdb re-analysed the 5' RACE reads in MiXCR, keeping a single row per CDR3 protein. This table holds 650,000 to 1,000,000 distinct CDR3 sequences, 36% found once. Sample: blood. The source of these receptors is a man younger than 30 in good health.

In this sample, this clonotype turned up a few times. The chain carries TRBV4-3 and TRBJ2-5; D possibly corresponds to TRBD2 (6 bases). The V end lost 1 base, the J end lost 11 bases, and 17 bases lay between the germline ends. The germline gives CDR1 LGHNA, CDR2 YSLEER. The CDR3 runs to 14 residues. The CDR3 sequence: CASSQGRESNEQYF. Here the CDR3 DNA reads TGCGCCAGCAGCCAAGGTCGGGAGAGTAATGAGCAGTACTTC.

This clonotype appeared once. CDR3 DNA sequence: TGCAGTGCTAGTCGACGAGCGGCGACCAATGAGCAGTACTTC. It is translated as CSASRRAATNEQYF. J is TRBJ2-5 and V is TRBV20-1, with a possible D match to TRBD2 (5 bases). The germline V and J ends were trimmed by 3 bases and 11 bases, with 22 bases remaining between them. The CDR3 contains 14 residues. Per germline, CDR1 DFQATT and CDR2 SNEGSKA (reference sequence).

As concerns this clonotype: A much larger clone is a single base away; this may be a read error. The gene calls are TRBV2 and TRBJ2-7, with TRBD1 matching over 8 bases. Germline loops: CDR1 SNHLY, CDR2 FYNNEI. This CDR3 region has 15 residues. With V trimmed by 6 bases and J by 2 bases, 9 bases remained unmatched. The CDR3 bases are TGTGCCAGCAGCCTACGTGACAGGGGCACCTACGAGCAGTACTTC. It yields the protein CASSLRDRGTYEQYF.

The rearrangement links TRBV25-1 to TRBJ1-6, with unresolved D. From germline, CDR1 is MGHDK and CDR2 SYGVNS. The germline V and J ends were trimmed by 5 bases and 6 bases, with 14 bases remaining between them. The CDR3 is 15 residues long. CDR3 in amino acids: CASSQRSGSNSPLHF. Written as DNA, the CDR3 is TGTGCCAGCAGTCAAAGGTCCGGGAGTAATTCACCCCTCCACTTT.

This rearrangement joins TRBV13 to TRBJ2-1, with TRBD1 identical over 9 bases. This CDR3 has 15 residues. Trimming at V came to 4 bases and at J to 2 bases, leaving 3 bases not matched to a gene. In germline, CDR1 is PRHDT, CDR2 FYEKMQ (reference sequence). The CDR3 protein is CASSWGQGAYNEQFF. The CDR3 DNA reads as TGTGCCAGCAGCTGGGGACAGGGAGCCTACAATGAGCAGTTCTTC.